The rows below give T cell receptor beta chains drawn from one sample of a study of PD-1 blockade in classical Hodgkin lymphoma. TCRdb's table, derived via immunoSEQ multiplex PCR, lists solely in-frame clones and lacks some. The data show about 90,000 clones, 75% to 85% seen once. Sample: peripheral blood mononuclear cells (PBMCs), taken before the fourth cycle of nivolumab. Receptor source: a human donor with classical Hodgkin lymphoma. CDR3s include the opening cysteine and the closing phenylalanine or tryptophan. A D gene is named only where the DNA matches it firmly.

D: TRBD1; length: 16; V: TRBV28; J: TRBJ1-2; CDR3: CASSPILSQGADGYTF
D: TRBD2; length: 14; V: TRBV10-1; J: TRBJ2-7; CDR3: CASSEGGGSHEQYF
D: NA; length: 17; V: TRBV5-1; J: TRBJ2-1; CDR3: CPLKDQIARRLHNEQFF
D: NA; length: 14; V: TRBV10-3; J: TRBJ1-1; CDR3: CAISEGSMNTEAFF
D: TRBD2; length: 16; V: TRBV27; J: TRBJ2-1; CDR3: CASSRSLSGRVAEQFF
D: NA; length: 15; V: TRBV4-2; J: TRBJ1-1; CDR3: CASSQVGGGNTEAFF
D: TRBD1; length: 14; V: TRBV27; J: TRBJ2-7; CDR3: CASSTMKGAYEQYF
D: NA; length: 14; V: TRBV5-6; J: TRBJ1-4; CDR3: CASSLVGVRGKLFF
D: TRBD2; length: 15; V: TRBV5-1; J: TRBJ2-7; CDR3: CASRDALAGGYEQYF
D: NA; length: 14; V: TRBV4-2; J: TRBJ1-4; CDR3: CASSQEGGNEKLFF
D: NA; length: 13; V: TRBV6-6; J: TRBJ1-1; CDR3: CASSSQRNTEAFF
D: NA; length: 11; V: TRBV7-9; J: TRBJ2-3; CDR3: CASQDTDTQYF
D: NA; length: 12; V: TRBV18; J: TRBJ2-5; CDR3: CASSPGLETQYF
D: NA; length: 15; V: TRBV19; J: TRBJ1-5; CDR3: CASSRGRRFDQPQHF
D: NA; length: 14; V: TRBV10-3; J: TRBJ2-5; CDR3: CAISESGGRETQYF
D: NA; length: 14; V: TRBV19; J: TRBJ1-5; CDR3: CASSLSRPDQPQHF
D: NA; length: 15; V: TRBV18; J: TRBJ1-5; CDR3: CASSWTAAYNQPQHF
D: TRBD2; length: 16; V: TRBV5-1; J: TRBJ2-1; CDR3: CASSLGGLASGNEQFF
D: NA; length: 14; V: TRBV27; J: TRBJ2-5; CDR3: CASSLQPGQGFQYF